Listed here are 19 T cell receptor beta chains from one sample, sequenced in a study of blood T cell repertoires in COVID-19. The data were produced by immunoSEQ multiplex PCR, yet TCRdb's version contains in-frame clones alone and is incomplete. The table includes roughly 160,000 clones, more than 65% detected once. The source material was PBMCs or T cells enriched from blood (not recorded which). The receptors were sampled from a woman between 35 and 50 years old with acute COVID-19.

The chain joins TRBV2 to TRBJ2-3; 10 nucleotides match TRBD2. The CDR3 is 15 amino acids. V gave up 4 bases and J gave up 3 bases; unmatched junction bases: 4. CDR1 is SNHLY and CDR2 is FYNNEI in the germline V gene. CDR3 nucleotide sequence: TGTGCCAGCAGTGTGAGCGGGAGGGATACAGATACGCAGTATTTT. Translated: CASSVSGRDTDTQYF. The variable domain in full, with the rest retrieved from reference TRBV2 and TRBJ2-3, is EPEVTQTPSHQVTQMGQEVILRCVPISNHLYFYWYRQILGQKVEFLVSFYNNEISEKSEIFDDQFSVERPDGSNFTLKIRSTKLEDSAMYFCASSVSGRDTDTQYFGPGTRLTVL.

The rearrangement uses TRBV3-1 (or the pseudogene TRBV3-2) and TRBJ2-5; D might be TRBD1 (6 bases). The V and J ends lost 4 bases and 2 bases respectively, with 14 bases between them. Germline assignment: CDR1 LGHDT and CDR2 YNNKEL (reference sequence). The CDR3 totals 15 residues. The CDR3 loop is CASSLKGDSQETQYF. CDR3 in DNA: TGTGCCAGCAGCCTAAAGGGGGATTCGCAAGAGACCCAGTACTTC.

The gene calls are TRBV4-1 and TRBJ2-1; unclear D gene. The CDR3 contains 13 residues. V shed 0 bases and J shed 10 bases, with 10 bases lying between them. CDR1 is MGHRA, CDR2 YSYEKL, per germline. This chain's CDR3 is CASSQDPSQEQFF. The DNA of the CDR3 is TGCGCCAGCAGCCAAGACCCCAGTCAGGAGCAGTTCTTC.

This clone was recorded only once. The chain employs TRBV21-1 and TRBJ2-7; the D segment call TRBD1 is taken from the table without a DNA check. TRBV21-1 is termed a pseudogene. The CDR3 loop spans 15 amino acids. The CDR3 is CASSKGVGTGDEQYF. CDR3 bases: TGTGCCAGCAGCAAAGGGGTGGGGACAGGGGACGAGCAGTACTTC.

This rearrangement joins TRBV7-2 to TRBJ1-1; 8 nucleotides align to TRBD1. This CDR3 contains 14 residues. CDR1 SGHTA and CDR2 FQGNSA come from the germline V gene. Germline trimming cut 5 bases from V and 2 bases from J; bases unmatched to any gene: 4. The CDR3 bases are TGTGCCAGCAGCCGGACAGGGATTAACACTGAAGCTTTCTTT. Amino acid sequence: CASSRTGINTEAFF.

This clone was detected ten times or more. J is TRBJ2-7 and V is TRBV5-4; D gene ambiguous. The V and J ends lost 0 bases and 0 bases respectively, with 4 bases between them. Germline CDR1 is SGHNT and CDR2 is YYREEE (reference sequence). This CDR3 region has 13 residues. This CDR3 is CASSLEASYEQYF. The DNA for the CDR3 is TGTGCCAGCAGCTTGGAAGCCTCCTACGAGCAGTACTTC.

The V gene is TRBV5-4, the J gene TRBJ2-3; 7 bases map to TRBD2. The J segment lost 1 base and the V segment lost 0 bases, leaving 11 bases of the junction unmatched. The CDR3 contains 18 residues. In germline, CDR1 is SGHNT, CDR2 YYREEE (reference sequence). The CDR3 sequence: CASSLGGPSGARTDTQYF. CDR3 nucleotides: TGTGCCAGCAGCTTGGGGGGCCCTAGCGGAGCACGCACAGATACGCAGTATTTT.

This chain uses TRBV10-3 with TRBJ1-2; 9 bases match TRBD1. Germline loops: CDR1 ENHRY, CDR2 SYGVKD. After removal of 10 bases from V and 6 bases from J, the junction contained 6 bases not matched to a gene. The CDR3 spans 12 residues. CDR3 nucleotides: TGTGCCAGCGCCGGGACAGGGAATGGCTACACCTTC. This translates into CASAGTGNGYTF.

This clone was detected a few times. This chain connects TRBV21-1 to TRBJ2-7; the table assigns TRBD2, which was not confirmed against the DNA. TRBV21-1 is annotated as a pseudogene. The CDR3 length is 19 residues. The CDR3 DNA reads as TGTGCCAGCAGCAACATGATTCCCTCGGGGGGTAGCGGGGACGGCGAGCAGTACTTC. Translation gives CASSNMIPSGGSGDGEQYF.

The chain recombines TRBV7-6 with TRBJ2-2; TRBD2 might be the D (6 bases). CDR1 and CDR2 from the germline V gene are SGHVS and FNYEAQ. This CDR3 region has 15 residues. V gave up 5 bases and J gave up 6 bases, with 16 bases separating them. The CDR3 reads CASSPEFGGSGELFF. The CDR3 bases are TGTGCCAGCAGCCCCGAATTTGGGGGGTCCGGGGAGCTGTTTTTT.

This clone was detected once. The V and J genes are TRBV19 and TRBJ2-2; 12 bases line up with TRBD2. This CDR3 contains 17 residues. Germline trimming cut 6 bases from V and 0 bases from J; bases unmatched to any gene: 5. Per germline, CDR1 LNHDA and CDR2 SQIVND (reference sequence). Written as DNA, the CDR3 is TGTGCCAGTAGGTCCGGGACTAGCGGGCCGAACACCGGGGAGCTGTTTTTT. The encoded protein is CASRSGTSGPNTGELFF.

V usage is TRBV10-3 and J usage is TRBJ2-7, with a tentative D call TRBD2 (5 bases). Germline V lookup: CDR1 ENHRY, CDR2 SYGVKD. The CDR3 length is 16 residues. The germline V and J ends were trimmed by 3 bases and 4 bases, with 19 bases remaining between them. CDR3 DNA sequence: TGTGCCATCAGTGAAGGTCGGGCGGCCCCGGGGTACGAGCAGTACTTC. Translated: CAISEGRAAPGYEQYF.

The V call is TRBV19, the J call TRBJ1-2; maybe TRBD1 (5 bases). The CDR3 has 13 amino acids. Germline lookup yields CDR1 LNHDA and CDR2 SQIVND (reference sequence). V shed 3 bases and J shed 5 bases, with 10 bases lying between them. The CDR3 region is CASSIADSYGYTF. Written as DNA, the CDR3 is TGTGCCAGTAGTATCGCCGACAGTTATGGCTACACCTTC.

The chain combines TRBV21-1 with TRBJ2-7; no DNA check was done on the table's D call, TRBD1. TRBV21-1 is a pseudogene locus. CDR3 length: 20 amino acids. DNA of the CDR3: TGTGCCAGCAGCAAACTCATAGGACAGGGCCCCCGTTTTCGCGCCTACGAGCAGTACGTC. This translates into CASSKLIGQGPRFRAYEQYV.

This chain links TRBV24-1 with TRBJ2-6, with no clear D. The CDR3 is made up of 16 amino acids. Between the trimmed V and J ends, which lost 3 bases and 3 bases, there was a span of 11 bases. Germline V gene data show CDR1 as KGHDR and CDR2 as SFDVKD. CDR3: CATSDPDGYGANVLTF. Written as DNA, the CDR3 is TGTGCCACCAGTGATCCCGACGGGTATGGGGCCAACGTCCTGACTTTC.

The chain recombines TRBV27 with TRBJ1-6, with TRBD1 matching over 9 bases. Germline V lookup: CDR1 MNHEY, CDR2 SMNVEV (reference sequence). This CDR3 has 15 residues. V lost 6 bases, J lost 2 bases, and 2 bases stayed unmatched. CDR3 bases: TGTGCCAGCAGACGACAGGGGGCCTATAATTCACCCCTCCACTTT. Translation gives CASRRQGAYNSPLHF.

The V gene is TRBV5-1, the J gene TRBJ1-4; unclear D gene. Germline CDR1 and CDR2: SGHRS and YFSETQ. The CDR3 spans 15 residues. With 4 bases removed from V and 12 bases from J, the gap between germline ends came to 22 bases. The CDR3 DNA follows: TGCGCCAGCAGCATCCGACCGGCCACCGCCGGGGAACTGTTTTTT. This gives the protein CASSIRPATAGELFF.

This chain uses TRBV5-1 with TRBJ2-2; no clear D gene. Germline values: CDR1 SGHRS, CDR2 YFSETQ. The ends were cut back, 1 base at V and 0 bases at J, with 7 bases in the middle. There are 15 residues in the CDR3. The chain's CDR3 is CASSLNSANTGELFF. CDR3 coding DNA: TGCGCCAGCAGCTTGAATTCGGCGAACACCGGGGAGCTGTTTTTT. Drawing the rest from reference TRBV5-1 and TRBJ2-2, the complete variable domain is KAGVTQTPRYLIKTRGQQVTLSCSPISGHRSVSWYQQTPGQGLQFLFEYFSETQRNKGNFPGRFSGRQFSNSRSEMNVSTLELGDSALYLCASSLNSANTGELFFGEGSRLTVL.

The V and J genes are TRBV27 and TRBJ1-1, with 8 bases identical to TRBD1. CDR1 is MNHEY and CDR2 is SMNVEV in the germline V gene (reference sequence). This CDR3 is built from 14 residues. Trimming cost V 2 bases and J 4 bases; bases outside gene matches: 3. The CDR3 sequence is CASSLGQGATEAFF. The CDR3 bases are TGTGCCAGCAGTTTAGGGCAGGGGGCCACTGAAGCTTTCTTT.